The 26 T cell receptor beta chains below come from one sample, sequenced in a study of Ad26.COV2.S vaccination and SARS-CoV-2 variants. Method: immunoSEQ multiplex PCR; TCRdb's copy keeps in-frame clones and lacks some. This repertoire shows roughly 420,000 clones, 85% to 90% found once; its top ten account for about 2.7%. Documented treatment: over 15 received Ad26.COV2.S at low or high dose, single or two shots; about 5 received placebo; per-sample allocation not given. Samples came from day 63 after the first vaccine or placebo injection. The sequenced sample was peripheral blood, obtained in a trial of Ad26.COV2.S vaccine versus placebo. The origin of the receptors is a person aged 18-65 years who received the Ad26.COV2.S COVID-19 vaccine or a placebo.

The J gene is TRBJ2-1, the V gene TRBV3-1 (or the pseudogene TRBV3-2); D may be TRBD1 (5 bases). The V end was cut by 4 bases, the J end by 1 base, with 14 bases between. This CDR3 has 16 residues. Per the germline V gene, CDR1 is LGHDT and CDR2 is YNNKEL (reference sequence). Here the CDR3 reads CASSPTQTVSYNEQFF. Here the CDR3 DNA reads TGTGCCAGCAGCCCGACCCAGACAGTTTCCTACAATGAGCAGTTCTTC.

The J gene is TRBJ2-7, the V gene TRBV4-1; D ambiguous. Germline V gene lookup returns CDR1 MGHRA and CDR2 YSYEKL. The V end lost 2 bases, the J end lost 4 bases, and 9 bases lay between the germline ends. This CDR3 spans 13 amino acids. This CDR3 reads CASSQSFRYEQYF. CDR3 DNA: TGCGCCAGCAGCCAATCGTTCCGGTACGAGCAGTACTTC.

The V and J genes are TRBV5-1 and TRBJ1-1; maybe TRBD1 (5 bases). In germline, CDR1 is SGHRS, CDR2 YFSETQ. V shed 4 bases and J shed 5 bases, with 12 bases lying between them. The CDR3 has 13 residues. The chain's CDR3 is CASSVAPGTEAFF. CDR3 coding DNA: TGCGCCAGCAGCGTCGCTCCAGGGACTGAAGCTTTCTTT.

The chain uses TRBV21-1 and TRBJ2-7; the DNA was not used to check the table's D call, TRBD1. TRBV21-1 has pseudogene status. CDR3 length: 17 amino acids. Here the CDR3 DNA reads TGTGCCAGCAGCGGACATCAACACAGGGTATGGTCCTACGAGCAGTACTTC. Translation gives CASSGHQHRVWSYEQYF.

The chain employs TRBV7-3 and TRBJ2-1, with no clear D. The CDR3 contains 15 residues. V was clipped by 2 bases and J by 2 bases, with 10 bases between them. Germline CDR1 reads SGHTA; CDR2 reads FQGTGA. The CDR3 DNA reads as TGTGCCAGCAGCTTATTAGGCGGCGCCTACAATGAGCAGTTCTTC. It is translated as CASSLLGGAYNEQFF.

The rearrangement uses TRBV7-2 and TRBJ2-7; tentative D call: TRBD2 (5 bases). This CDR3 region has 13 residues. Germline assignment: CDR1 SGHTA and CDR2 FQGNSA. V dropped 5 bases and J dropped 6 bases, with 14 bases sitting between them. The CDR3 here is CASSLRGWSEQYF. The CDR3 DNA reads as TGTGCCAGCAGCCTACGAGGGTGGTCCGAGCAGTACTTC. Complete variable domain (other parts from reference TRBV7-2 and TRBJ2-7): GAGVSQSPSNKVTEKGKDVELRCDPISGHTALYWYRQSLGQGLEFLIYFQGNSAPDKSGLPSDRFSAERTGGSVSTLTIQRTQQEDSAVYLCASSLRGWSEQYFGPGTRLTVT.

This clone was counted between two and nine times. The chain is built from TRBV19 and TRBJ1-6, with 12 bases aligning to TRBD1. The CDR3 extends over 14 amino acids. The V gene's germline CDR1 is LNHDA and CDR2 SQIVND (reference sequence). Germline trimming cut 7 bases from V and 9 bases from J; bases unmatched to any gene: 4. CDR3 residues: CASTRDRGLSPLHF. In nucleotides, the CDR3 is TGTGCCAGTACTCGGGACAGGGGGCTTTCACCCCTCCACTTT.

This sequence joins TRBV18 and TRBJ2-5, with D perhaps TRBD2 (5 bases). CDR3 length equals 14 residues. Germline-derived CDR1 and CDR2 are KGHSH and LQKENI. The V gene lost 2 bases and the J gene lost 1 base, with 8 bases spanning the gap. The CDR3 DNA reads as TGTGCCAGCTCACCATACGGGATCCAAGAGACCCAGTACTTC. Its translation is CASSPYGIQETQYF.

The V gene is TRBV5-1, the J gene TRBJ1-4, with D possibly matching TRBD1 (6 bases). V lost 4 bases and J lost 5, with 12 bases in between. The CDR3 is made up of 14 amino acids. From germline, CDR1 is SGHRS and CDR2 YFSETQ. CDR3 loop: CASSPGGGNEKLFF. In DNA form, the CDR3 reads TGCGCCAGCAGCCCGGGAGGGGGGAATGAAAAACTGTTTTTT.

The CDR3 loop is CASSVEAGGGTGELFF. The CDR3 region has the DNA TGTGCCAGCAGCGTAGAGGCGGGAGGAGGCACCGGGGAGCTGTTTTTT. This chain connects TRBV9 to TRBJ2-2, with TRBD2 identical over 8 bases. Germline-derived CDR1 and CDR2 are SGDLS and YYNGEE. Trimming at V came to 0 bases and at J to 4 bases, leaving 5 bases not matched to a gene. This CDR3 has 16 residues.

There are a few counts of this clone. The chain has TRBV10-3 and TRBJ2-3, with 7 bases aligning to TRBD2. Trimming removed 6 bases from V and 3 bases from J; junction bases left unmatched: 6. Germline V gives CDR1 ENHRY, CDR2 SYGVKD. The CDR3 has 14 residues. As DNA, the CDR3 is TGTGCCATCAGGGAAACTAGCGAAACAGATACGCAGTATTTT. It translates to CAIRETSETDTQYF.

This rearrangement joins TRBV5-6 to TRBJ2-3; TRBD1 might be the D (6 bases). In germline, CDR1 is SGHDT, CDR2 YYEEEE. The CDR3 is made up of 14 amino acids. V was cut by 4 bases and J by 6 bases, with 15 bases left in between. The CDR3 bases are TGTGCCAGCAGCCTATACCCCAGGGGTGATACGCAGTATTTT. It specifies CASSLYPRGDTQYF.

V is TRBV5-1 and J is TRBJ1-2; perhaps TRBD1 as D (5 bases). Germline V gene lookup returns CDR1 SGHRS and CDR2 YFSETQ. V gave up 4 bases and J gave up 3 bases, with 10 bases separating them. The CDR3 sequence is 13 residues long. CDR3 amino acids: CASSTWGDYGYTF. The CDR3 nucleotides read TGCGCCAGCAGCACCTGGGGGGACTATGGCTACACCTTC.

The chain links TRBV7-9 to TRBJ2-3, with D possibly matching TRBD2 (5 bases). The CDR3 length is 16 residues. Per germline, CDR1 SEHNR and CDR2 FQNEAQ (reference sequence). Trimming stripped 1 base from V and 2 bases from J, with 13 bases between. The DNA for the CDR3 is TGTGCCAGCAGCTTAGGGTCAGAGCGGACCACAGATACGCAGTATTTT. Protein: CASSLGSERTTDTQYF.

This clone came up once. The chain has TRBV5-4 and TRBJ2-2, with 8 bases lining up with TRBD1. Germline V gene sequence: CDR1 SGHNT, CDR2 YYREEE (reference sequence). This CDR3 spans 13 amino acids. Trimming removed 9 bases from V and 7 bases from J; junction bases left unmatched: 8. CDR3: CANSTGAGGELFF. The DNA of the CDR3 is TGTGCCAATTCGACAGGGGCGGGCGGGGAGCTGTTTTTT.

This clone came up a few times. The DNA for the CDR3 is TGTGCCAGCGAACAGGGGGGCACTGAAGCTTTCTTT. This translates into CASEQGGTEAFF. The chain recombines TRBV7-9 with TRBJ1-1; 8 bases line up with TRBD1. The CDR3 length is 12 residues. J gave up 4 bases and V 8 bases, and 3 bases lay outside the gene matches. The germline V gene has CDR1 SEHNR and CDR2 FQNEAQ (reference sequence).

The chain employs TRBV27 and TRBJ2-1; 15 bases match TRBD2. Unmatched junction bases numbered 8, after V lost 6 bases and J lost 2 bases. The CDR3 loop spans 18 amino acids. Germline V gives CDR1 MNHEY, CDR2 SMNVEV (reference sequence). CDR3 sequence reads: CASSHFGLAGGTYNEQFF. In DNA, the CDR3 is TGTGCCAGCAGCCACTTCGGACTAGCGGGAGGGACCTACAATGAGCAGTTCTTC.

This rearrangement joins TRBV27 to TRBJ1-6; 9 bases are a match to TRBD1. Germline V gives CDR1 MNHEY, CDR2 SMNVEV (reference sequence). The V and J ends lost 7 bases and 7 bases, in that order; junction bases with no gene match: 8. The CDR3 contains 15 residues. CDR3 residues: CASKSWDRANSPLHF. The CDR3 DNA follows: TGTGCCAGCAAAAGCTGGGACAGGGCGAATTCACCCCTCCACTTT.

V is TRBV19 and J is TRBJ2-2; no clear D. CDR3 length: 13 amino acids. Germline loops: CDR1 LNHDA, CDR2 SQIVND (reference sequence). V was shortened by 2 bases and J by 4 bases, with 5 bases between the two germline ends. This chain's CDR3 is CASSIQVTGELFF. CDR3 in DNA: TGTGCCAGTAGTATACAGGTCACCGGGGAGCTGTTTTTT.

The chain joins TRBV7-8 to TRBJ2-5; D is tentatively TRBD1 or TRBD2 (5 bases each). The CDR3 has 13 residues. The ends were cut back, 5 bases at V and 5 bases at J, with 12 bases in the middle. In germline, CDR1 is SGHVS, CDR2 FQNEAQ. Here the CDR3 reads CASSNEGRETQYF. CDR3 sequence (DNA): TGTGCCAGCAGCAATGAGGGACGGGAGACCCAGTACTTC.

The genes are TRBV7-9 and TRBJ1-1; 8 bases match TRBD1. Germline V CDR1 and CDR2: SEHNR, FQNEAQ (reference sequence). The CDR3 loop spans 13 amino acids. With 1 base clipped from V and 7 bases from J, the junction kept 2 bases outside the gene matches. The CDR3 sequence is CASSLGTGREAFF. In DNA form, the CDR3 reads TGTGCCAGCAGCTTAGGGACAGGGCGTGAAGCTTTCTTT.

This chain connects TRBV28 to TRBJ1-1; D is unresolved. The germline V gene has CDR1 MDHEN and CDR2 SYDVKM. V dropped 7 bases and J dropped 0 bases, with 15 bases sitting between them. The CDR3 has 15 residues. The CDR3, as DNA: TGTGCCAGCAACCTACCCCTAATTATGAACACTGAAGCTTTCTTT. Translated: CASNLPLIMNTEAFF.

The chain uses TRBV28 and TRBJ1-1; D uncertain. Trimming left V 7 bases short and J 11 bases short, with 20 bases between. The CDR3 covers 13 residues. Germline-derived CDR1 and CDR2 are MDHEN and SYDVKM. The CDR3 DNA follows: TGTGCCAGCACCACCCCACGATCCTTCGAGGCTTTCTTT. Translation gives CASTTPRSFEAFF.

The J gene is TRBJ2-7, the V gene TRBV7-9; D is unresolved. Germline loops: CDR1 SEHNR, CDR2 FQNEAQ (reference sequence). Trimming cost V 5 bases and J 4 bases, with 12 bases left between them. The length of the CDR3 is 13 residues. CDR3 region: CASSLTIGYEQYF. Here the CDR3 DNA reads TGTGCCAGCAGCCTTACGATCGGGTACGAGCAGTACTTC.

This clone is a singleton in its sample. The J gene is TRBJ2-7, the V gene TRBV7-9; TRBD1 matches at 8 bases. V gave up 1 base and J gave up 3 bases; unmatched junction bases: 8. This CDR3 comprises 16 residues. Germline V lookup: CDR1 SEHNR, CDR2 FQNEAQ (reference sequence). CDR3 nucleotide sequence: TGTGCCAGCAGCTTAGGGACAGGGCCGGAGGTCTACGAGCAGTACGTC. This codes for CASSLGTGPEVYEQYV.

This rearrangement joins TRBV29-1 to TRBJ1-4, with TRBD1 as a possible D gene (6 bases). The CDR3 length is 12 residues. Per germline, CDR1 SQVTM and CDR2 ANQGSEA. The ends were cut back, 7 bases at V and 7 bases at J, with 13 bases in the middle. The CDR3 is CSAWSRGEKLFF. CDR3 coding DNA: TGCAGCGCATGGTCCAGGGGTGAAAAACTGTTTTTT.